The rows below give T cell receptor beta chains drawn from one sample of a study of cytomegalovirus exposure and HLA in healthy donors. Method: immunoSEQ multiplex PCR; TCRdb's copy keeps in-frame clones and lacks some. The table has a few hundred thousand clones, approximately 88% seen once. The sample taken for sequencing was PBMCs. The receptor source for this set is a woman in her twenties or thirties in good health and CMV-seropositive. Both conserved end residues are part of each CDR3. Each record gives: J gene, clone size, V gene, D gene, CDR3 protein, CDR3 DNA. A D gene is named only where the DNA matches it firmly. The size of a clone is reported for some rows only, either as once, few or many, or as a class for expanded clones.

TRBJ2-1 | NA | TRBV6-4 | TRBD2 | CASSVGMGSGSNEQFF | TGTGCCAGCAGTGTAGGGATGGGTAGCGGGAGTAATGAGCAGTTCTTC
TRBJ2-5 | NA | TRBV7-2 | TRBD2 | CASSLELAGVLETQYF | TGTGCCAGCAGCTTAGAACTAGCGGGAGTATTGGAGACCCAGTACTTC
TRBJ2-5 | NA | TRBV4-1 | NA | CASSLLWGVETQYF | TGCGCCAGCAGCCTCCTTTGGGGGGTGGAGACCCAGTACTTC
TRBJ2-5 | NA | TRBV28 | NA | CASSPMDGQETQYF | TGTGCCAGCAGTCCAATGGACGGGCAAGAGACCCAGTACTTC
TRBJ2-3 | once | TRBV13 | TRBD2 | CASSLEGLGTDTQYF | TGTGCCAGCAGCTTAGAAGGACTAGGCACAGATACGCAGTATTTT
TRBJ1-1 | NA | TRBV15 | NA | CATSRDAGANTEAFF | TGTGCCACCAGCAGAGATGCGGGGGCAAACACTGAAGCTTTCTTT
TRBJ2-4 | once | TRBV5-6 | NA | CASSLLDSAKNIQYF | TGTGCCAGCAGCCTGCTTGACTCAGCCAAAAACATTCAGTACTTC
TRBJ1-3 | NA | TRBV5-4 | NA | CASSRDAGNSGNTIYF | TGTGCCAGCAGCCGGGACGCAGGGAACTCTGGAAACACCATATATTTT
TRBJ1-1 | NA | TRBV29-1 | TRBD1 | CSVGDRDAMNTEAFF | TGCAGCGTTGGTGACAGGGACGCGATGAACACTGAAGCTTTCTTT
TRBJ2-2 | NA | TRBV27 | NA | CASRKHTGELFF | TGTGCCAGCAGGAAGCACACCGGGGAGCTGTTTTTT
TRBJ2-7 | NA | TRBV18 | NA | CASSVENYEQYF | TGTGCCAGTTCAGTGGAGAACTACGAGCAGTACTTC
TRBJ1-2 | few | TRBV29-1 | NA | CSVDGGYGYTF | TGCAGCGTTGATGGAGGGTATGGCTACACCTTC
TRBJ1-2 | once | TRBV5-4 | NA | CASSPWVDYGYTF | TGTGCCAGCAGCCCTTGGGTGGACTATGGCTACACCTTC
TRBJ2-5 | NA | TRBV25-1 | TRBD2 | CASSGELAGGETQYF | TGTGCCAGCAGTGGAGAACTAGCGGGAGGAGAGACCCAGTACTTC
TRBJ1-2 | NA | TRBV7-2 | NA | CASSFRWGSYGYTF | TGTGCCAGCAGCTTTAGGTGGGGGTCGTATGGCTACACCTTC
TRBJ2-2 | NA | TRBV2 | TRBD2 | CASSGGAGAPGRAGELFF | TGTGCCAGCAGTGGTGGAGCGGGAGCCCCCGGACGCGCCGGGGAGCTGTTTTTT
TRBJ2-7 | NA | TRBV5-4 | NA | CASSLYGNSYEQYF | TGTGCCAGCAGCTTGTATGGTAACTCCTACGAGCAGTACTTC
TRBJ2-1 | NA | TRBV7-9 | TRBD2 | CASSLGRITGLAGRDEQFF | TGTGCCAGCAGCTTAGGGAGGATTACGGGACTAGCGGGAAGGGATGAGCAGTTCTTC
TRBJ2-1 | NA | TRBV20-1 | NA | CSAREGFF | TGCAGTGCTAGGGAGGGGTTCTTC
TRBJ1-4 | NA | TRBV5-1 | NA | CASSFLGGASNEKLFF | TGCGCCAGCAGCTTCCTTGGGGGGGCCTCTAATGAAAAACTGTTTTTT
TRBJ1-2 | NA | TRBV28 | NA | CASSRAERGYTF | TGTGCCAGCTCTAGGGCGGAGAGGGGCTACACCTTC
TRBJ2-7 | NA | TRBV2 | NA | CASRQGGYEQYF | TGTGCCAGCAGACAGGGTGGGTACGAGCAGTACTTC
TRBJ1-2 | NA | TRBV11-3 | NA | CASSGDGYGYTF | TGTGCCAGCAGCGGCGACGGCTATGGCTACACCTTC
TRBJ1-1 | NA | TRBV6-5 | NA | CASSYFGNTEAFF | TGTGCCAGCAGTTACTTTGGGAACACTGAAGCTTTCTTT
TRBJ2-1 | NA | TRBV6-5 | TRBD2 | CASSYLTSGDHNEQFF | TGTGCCAGCAGTTACTTGACTAGCGGGGATCACAATGAGCAGTTCTTC
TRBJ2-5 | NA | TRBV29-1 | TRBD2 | CSVSGLALQETQYF | TGCAGCGTTAGTGGACTAGCCCTTCAAGAGACCCAGTACTTC
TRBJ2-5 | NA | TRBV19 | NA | CAVGWTGGQETQYF | TGTGCCGTTGGGTGGACTGGAGGGCAAGAGACCCAGTACTTC
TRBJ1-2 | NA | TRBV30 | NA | CTWSTLYGYTF | TGTACCTGGTCTACCCTCTATGGCTACACCTTC
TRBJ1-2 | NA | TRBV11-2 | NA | CASSFGARGYTF | TGTGCCAGCAGCTTCGGGGCCCGGGGCTACACCTTC
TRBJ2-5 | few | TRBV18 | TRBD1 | CASSPDRGDQETQYF | TGTGCCAGCTCACCGGACAGGGGAGACCAAGAGACCCAGTACTTC
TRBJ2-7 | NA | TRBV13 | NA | CASSSDNRSYEQYF | TGTGCCAGCAGCTCGGACAACCGCTCCTACGAGCAGTACTTC
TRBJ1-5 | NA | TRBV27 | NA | CASGKSQPQHF | TGTGCCAGCGGAAAGAGTCAGCCCCAGCATTTT
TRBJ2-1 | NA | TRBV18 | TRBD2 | CASSRSTSGVYNEQFF | TGTGCCAGCTCACGTTCGACTAGCGGAGTTTACAATGAGCAGTTCTTC
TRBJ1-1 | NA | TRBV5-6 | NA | CASSLAGGRAFF | TGTGCCAGCAGCTTGGCCGGGGGGCGGGCTTTCTTT
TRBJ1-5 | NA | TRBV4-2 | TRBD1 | CASSQVLSGGWNQPQHF | TGTGCCAGCAGCCAAGTTTTGTCAGGGGGCTGGAATCAGCCCCAGCATTTT
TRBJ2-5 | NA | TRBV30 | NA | CAWTRGRWETQYF | TGTGCCTGGACTAGGGGACGTTGGGAGACCCAGTACTTC
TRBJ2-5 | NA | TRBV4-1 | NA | CASSQDGGITQETQYF | TGCGCCAGCAGCCAAGACGGCGGGATTACTCAAGAGACCCAGTACTTC
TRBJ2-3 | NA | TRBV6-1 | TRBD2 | CASSEGKKLRGLAGGPTDTQYF | TGTGCCAGCAGTGAAGGAAAGAAGTTAAGGGGACTAGCGGGAGGGCCCACAGATACGCAGTATTTT
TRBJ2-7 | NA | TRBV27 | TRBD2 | CASIQRWREGLLYEQYF | TGTGCCAGCATCCAAAGGTGGCGGGAGGGCCTTTTATACGAGCAGTACTTC
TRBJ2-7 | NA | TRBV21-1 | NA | CANCRGRVVAEQYF | TGTGCCAATTGCAGGGGCAGGGTTGTTGCCGAGCAGTACTTC
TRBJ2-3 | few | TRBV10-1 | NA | CASSASTDTQYF | TGCGCCAGCAGCGCCAGCACAGATACGCAGTATTTT
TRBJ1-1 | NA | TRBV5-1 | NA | CASSLGLYNRRNTEAFF | TGCGCCAGCAGCTTGGGTTTGTATAACAGGCGGAACACTGAAGCTTTCTTT
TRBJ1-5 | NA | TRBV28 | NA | CASKDGTFSNQPQHF | TGTGCCAGCAAAGACGGGACCTTTAGCAATCAGCCCCAGCATTTT
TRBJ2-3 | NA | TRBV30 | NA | CAWSLARGDTQYF | TGTGCCTGGAGTTTAGCACGAGGAGATACGCAGTATTTT
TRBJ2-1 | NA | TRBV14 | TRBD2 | CASSGRTSGYNEQFF | TGTGCCAGCAGCGGACGGACTAGCGGATACAATGAGCAGTTCTTC